This T cell receptor beta chain comes out of a study of shared T cell receptors in the human thymus. Libraries were prepared by immunoSEQ multiplex PCR; TCRdb keeps only in-frame clonotypes and omits some of them. The table lists more than 550,000 clones, 80% to 90% of them singletons, with about 0.0094% in the top ten. The CDR3 runs to 15 residues. Germline assignment: CDR1 KGHSH and CDR2 LQKENI. V lost 6 bases to trimming and J lost 1 base; unmatched junction nucleotides: 8. These data were also reused for a study on human thymus T cells. As that report states: Resections from corrective heart surgery provided thymus tissue. Overlap was high between thymic repertoires from unrelated individuals, as reported in related research.

This TCR was recovered from a boy under three years old with a congenital heart defect. The chain recombines TRBV18 with TRBJ2-7; 8 bases are shared with TRBD1. The specimen sequenced was thymocytes. The CDR3 spells CASSLGTGSSYEQYF. In DNA, the CDR3 is TGTGCCAGCTCCCTAGGGACAGGTTCGTCCTACGAGCAGTACTTC.